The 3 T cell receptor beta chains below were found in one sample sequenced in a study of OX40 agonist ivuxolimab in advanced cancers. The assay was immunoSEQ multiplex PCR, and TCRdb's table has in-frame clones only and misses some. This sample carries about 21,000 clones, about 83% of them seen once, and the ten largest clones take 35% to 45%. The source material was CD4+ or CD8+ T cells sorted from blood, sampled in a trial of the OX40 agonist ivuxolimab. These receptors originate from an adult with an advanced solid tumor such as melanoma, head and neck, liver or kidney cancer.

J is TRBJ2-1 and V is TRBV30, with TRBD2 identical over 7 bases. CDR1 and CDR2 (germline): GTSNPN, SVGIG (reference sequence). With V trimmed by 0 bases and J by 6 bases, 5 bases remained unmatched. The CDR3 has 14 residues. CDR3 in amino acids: CAWSVLGLSNEQFF. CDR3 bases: TGTGCCTGGAGTGTACTGGGACTATCCAATGAGCAGTTCTTC.

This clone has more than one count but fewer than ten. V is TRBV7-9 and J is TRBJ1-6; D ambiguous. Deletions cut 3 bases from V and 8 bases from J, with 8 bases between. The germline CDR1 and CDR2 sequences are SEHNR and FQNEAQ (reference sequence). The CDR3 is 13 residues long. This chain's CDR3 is CASSLNRDSPLHF. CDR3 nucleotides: TGTGCCAGCAGCTTGAATAGGGATTCACCCCTCCACTTT.

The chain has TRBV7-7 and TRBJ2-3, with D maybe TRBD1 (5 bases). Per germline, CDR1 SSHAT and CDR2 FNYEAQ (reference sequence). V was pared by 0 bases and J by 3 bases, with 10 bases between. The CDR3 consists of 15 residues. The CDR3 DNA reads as TGTGCCAGCAGCTTAGCCGACAGCTATACAGATACGCAGTATTTT. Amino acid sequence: CASSLADSYTDTQYF. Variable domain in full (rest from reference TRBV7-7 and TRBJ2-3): GAGVSQSPRYKVTKRGQDVTLRCDPISSHATLYWYQQALGQGPEFLTYFNYEAQPDKSGLPSDRFSAERPEGSISTLTIQRTEQRDSAMYRCASSLADSYTDTQYFGPGTRLTVL.